A selection of T cell receptor beta chains follows, all from one sample in a study of control samples from healthy donors and cancer patients. The method was immunoSEQ multiplex PCR; TCRdb's version includes in-frame clones alone and lacks a portion of them. The sample yields approximately 82,000 clones, around 94% seen once. The sample comprised blood. All receptors come from a woman aged 18-29 years in good health. Each CDR3 is given with its conserved first and last residue. The order of the fields is D gene, J gene, clone size, V gene, CDR3 DNA, CDR3 protein. The D gene is left open where the match is weak. Not all rows give a size; the values are once, few, many and, for expanded clones, a class.

d_call: .; j_call: TRBJ2-7; clone_size: .; v_call: TRBV12-2; cdr3_nt: TGTGCAAGTCGCTTGAACTACGAGCAGTACTTC; cdr3_aa: CASRLNYEQYF
d_call: .; j_call: TRBJ2-1; clone_size: .; v_call: TRBV19; cdr3_nt: TGTGCCAGTAGCCCACAACACAATGAGCAGTTCTTC; cdr3_aa: CASSPQHNEQFF
d_call: TRBD1; j_call: TRBJ1-2; clone_size: .; v_call: TRBV18; cdr3_nt: TGTGCCAGCTCACCACTCGGGACAGACCTGATGGCTAACTATGGCTACACCTTC; cdr3_aa: CASSPLGTDLMANYGYTF
d_call: .; j_call: TRBJ1-4; clone_size: .; v_call: TRBV5-1; cdr3_nt: TGCGCCAGCAGCTCCCAAGACAGGCTGGGGGAAAAACTGTTTTTT; cdr3_aa: CASSSQDRLGEKLFF
d_call: .; j_call: TRBJ1-5; clone_size: .; v_call: TRBV28; cdr3_nt: TGTGCCAGCAGTTTAGATCTCAGCAATCAGCCCCAGCATTTT; cdr3_aa: CASSLDLSNQPQHF
d_call: TRBD2; j_call: TRBJ2-1; clone_size: .; v_call: TRBV2; cdr3_nt: TGTGCCCAGCGGGAGGCGGGAGTCTACAATGAGCAGTTCTTC; cdr3_aa: CAQREAGVYNEQFF
d_call: .; j_call: TRBJ2-1; clone_size: .; v_call: TRBV4-2; cdr3_nt: TGTGCCAGCAGCCAAGTGGGGCGGGTATCCTTCATTGAGCAGTTCTTC; cdr3_aa: CASSQVGRVSFIEQFF
d_call: .; j_call: TRBJ2-7; clone_size: .; v_call: TRBV27; cdr3_nt: TGTGCCAGCAGTTTCGTTCAGGGACCCTACGAGCAGTACTTC; cdr3_aa: CASSFVQGPYEQYF
d_call: .; j_call: TRBJ2-3; clone_size: .; v_call: TRBV20-1; cdr3_nt: TGCAGTGCTAGTCAGGTGGTCGCAGATACGCAGTATTTT; cdr3_aa: CSASQVVADTQYF
d_call: .; j_call: TRBJ2-5; clone_size: .; v_call: TRBV21-1; cdr3_nt: TGTGCCAGCAGCAAAGACGCCGGACAGAGTTTGTTGACCCAGTACTTC; cdr3_aa: CASSKDAGQSLLTQYF
d_call: .; j_call: TRBJ1-2; clone_size: .; v_call: TRBV19; cdr3_nt: TGTGCCAGTAGTCGGGGCAGGACGTATGGCTACACCTTC; cdr3_aa: CASSRGRTYGYTF
d_call: TRBD2; j_call: TRBJ2-3; clone_size: .; v_call: TRBV19; cdr3_nt: TGTGCCAGTAGTGTTAGCGGGACCGCAGATACGCAGTATTTT; cdr3_aa: CASSVSGTADTQYF
d_call: .; j_call: TRBJ2-1; clone_size: .; v_call: TRBV18; cdr3_nt: TGTGCCAGCTCACCCCTACACATAGGCAATGAGCAGTTCTTC; cdr3_aa: CASSPLHIGNEQFF
d_call: .; j_call: TRBJ1-1; clone_size: .; v_call: TRBV29-1; cdr3_nt: TGCAGCGTACTCTACGGGATGAACACTGAAGCTTTCTTT; cdr3_aa: CSVLYGMNTEAFF
d_call: TRBD2; j_call: TRBJ2-7; clone_size: .; v_call: TRBV5-1; cdr3_nt: TGCGCCAGCAGCTTGGGGACGGCGGTAGCGGGAGGTGGCGAGCAGTACTTC; cdr3_aa: CASSLGTAVAGGGEQYF
d_call: TRBD1; j_call: TRBJ1-2; clone_size: .; v_call: TRBV9; cdr3_nt: TGTGCCAGCAGCGGACTTCAAGACAGGGTGGTCTCGGCTAATAATGGCTACACCTTC; cdr3_aa: CASSGLQDRVVSANNGYTF
d_call: .; j_call: TRBJ2-7; clone_size: .; v_call: TRBV19; cdr3_nt: TGTGCCAGTAGTCTACAGGGCGGCTACGAGCAGTACTTC; cdr3_aa: CASSLQGGYEQYF
d_call: TRBD2; j_call: TRBJ2-7; clone_size: .; v_call: TRBV3-1/TRBV3-2; cdr3_nt: TGTGCCAGCACACGGACTAGCGGGGGGGCTTACGAGCAGTACTTC; cdr3_aa: CASTRTSGGAYEQYF
d_call: .; j_call: TRBJ2-6; clone_size: .; v_call: TRBV5-1; cdr3_nt: TGCGCCAGCAGCTTGTTCTCCACTTGGGGACTGACCTCTGGGGCCAACGTCCTGACTTTC; cdr3_aa: CASSLFSTWGLTSGANVLTF
d_call: TRBD2; j_call: TRBJ2-1; clone_size: .; v_call: TRBV27; cdr3_nt: TGTGCCAGCAGTACATCCTGGGGGGGACCCTACAATGAGCAGTTCTTC; cdr3_aa: CASSTSWGGPYNEQFF
d_call: .; j_call: TRBJ2-7; clone_size: .; v_call: TRBV27; cdr3_nt: TGTGCCAGCAGTTTAAGGGGGGGCTACGAGCAGTACTTC; cdr3_aa: CASSLRGGYEQYF
d_call: .; j_call: TRBJ2-3; clone_size: .; v_call: TRBV18; cdr3_nt: TGTGCCAGCTCACCGGGGTGGGAAGATACGCAGTATTTT; cdr3_aa: CASSPGWEDTQYF
d_call: TRBD2; j_call: TRBJ2-3; clone_size: .; v_call: TRBV7-3; cdr3_nt: TGTGCCAGCAGTTGGACTAGCGCAGATACGCAGTATTTT; cdr3_aa: CASSWTSADTQYF
d_call: .; j_call: TRBJ2-1; clone_size: .; v_call: TRBV6-1; cdr3_nt: TGTGCCAGCAGTGAGAACACCGGGACTGTGCAGTTCTTC; cdr3_aa: CASSENTGTVQFF
d_call: .; j_call: TRBJ1-4; clone_size: .; v_call: TRBV5-1; cdr3_nt: TGCGCCAGCAGCCGGACAGTCGCAACTAATGAAAAACTGTTTTTT; cdr3_aa: CASSRTVATNEKLFF
d_call: .; j_call: TRBJ2-7; clone_size: .; v_call: TRBV4-3; cdr3_nt: TGCGCCAGCAGCCAAGAGTGGGGTTTCCGGGACTCCTCCTACGAGCAGTACTTC; cdr3_aa: CASSQEWGFRDSSYEQYF
d_call: TRBD2; j_call: TRBJ2-5; clone_size: once; v_call: TRBV7-9; cdr3_nt: TGTGCCAGCAGCTTGAATTCTGGCGGGAGAGAGACCCAGTACTTC; cdr3_aa: CASSLNSGGRETQYF
d_call: .; j_call: TRBJ2-7; clone_size: .; v_call: TRBV6-2/TRBV6-3; cdr3_nt: TGTGCCAGCAGTTACTCGAGGGTGAGCTCCTACGAGCAGTACTTC; cdr3_aa: CASSYSRVSSYEQYF
d_call: .; j_call: TRBJ2-7; clone_size: once; v_call: TRBV28; cdr3_nt: TGTGCCAGCGGGGTCGATCCCCCGCAGAACGAGCAGTACTTC; cdr3_aa: CASGVDPPQNEQYF
d_call: TRBD2; j_call: TRBJ2-5; clone_size: .; v_call: TRBV5-4; cdr3_nt: TGTGCCATCACGGGAAGGCTAGCGGGGGGGGAGACCCAGTACTTC; cdr3_aa: CAITGRLAGGETQYF
d_call: .; j_call: TRBJ1-3; clone_size: .; v_call: TRBV11-2; cdr3_nt: TGTGCCAGCAGCTCAGCCGAGGGACGGCTAGGGGACACCATATATTTT; cdr3_aa: CASSSAEGRLGDTIYF
d_call: .; j_call: TRBJ2-7; clone_size: .; v_call: TRBV5-1; cdr3_nt: TGCGCCAGCAGCTTCGGGGCGCCGAAGGACTACGAGCAGTACTTC; cdr3_aa: CASSFGAPKDYEQYF
d_call: TRBD1; j_call: TRBJ2-5; clone_size: .; v_call: TRBV27; cdr3_nt: TGTGCCAGCAGAGGGACAGGGGAGTGGGAGACCCAGTACTTC; cdr3_aa: CASRGTGEWETQYF
d_call: .; j_call: TRBJ1-2; clone_size: .; v_call: TRBV29-1; cdr3_nt: TGCAGCGTTGAAGAGACAGCAAACTATGGCTACACCTTC; cdr3_aa: CSVEETANYGYTF
d_call: TRBD1; j_call: TRBJ1-6; clone_size: .; v_call: TRBV19; cdr3_nt: TGTGCCAGTAGTATGACCGGACAGGGTAATTCACCCCTCCACTTT; cdr3_aa: CASSMTGQGNSPLHF
d_call: .; j_call: TRBJ2-7; clone_size: .; v_call: TRBV6-5; cdr3_nt: TGTGCCAGCATAGGTACCTACGAGCAGTACTTC; cdr3_aa: CASIGTYEQYF
d_call: TRBD2; j_call: TRBJ2-7; clone_size: .; v_call: TRBV6-6; cdr3_nt: TGTGCCAGCAGCGTCGTGGCGGGAGAGTACGAGCAGTACTTC; cdr3_aa: CASSVVAGEYEQYF
d_call: .; j_call: TRBJ1-1; clone_size: once; v_call: TRBV11-3; cdr3_nt: TGTGCCAGCAGCGGGGGGACACGGAAAGCTTTCTTT; cdr3_aa: CASSGGTRKAFF
d_call: .; j_call: TRBJ2-5; clone_size: .; v_call: TRBV20-1; cdr3_nt: TGCAGTGCTAGTAACAGCATCTTAGAGACCCAGTACTTC; cdr3_aa: CSASNSILETQYF
d_call: .; j_call: TRBJ2-7; clone_size: .; v_call: TRBV5-1; cdr3_nt: TGCGCCAGCAGCCGGACCTACTACGAGCAGTACTTC; cdr3_aa: CASSRTYYEQYF
d_call: .; j_call: TRBJ2-3; clone_size: .; v_call: TRBV29-1; cdr3_nt: TGCAGCGCTGGACCAGCGAGGGGCGATACGCAGTATTTT; cdr3_aa: CSAGPARGDTQYF
d_call: .; j_call: TRBJ1-6; clone_size: .; v_call: TRBV21-1; cdr3_nt: TGTGCCAGGACAGGGGCAGGATATAATTCACCCCTCCACTTT; cdr3_aa: CARTGAGYNSPLHF